The table lists the clone carrying this T cell receptor beta chain with a few counts. Its antigen is currently unknown. Deletions cut 4 bases from V and 6 bases from J, with 8 bases between. Per the germline V gene, CDR1 is SGHNT and CDR2 is YYREEE (reference sequence). The CDR3 is made up of 11 amino acids. The sample's time point: pre-sensitization, week 0. Sample treatment: therapeutic diphenylcyclopropenone sensitization with weekly scalp DPC. This sample is part of a study of human T cells and chemical hapten exposure. Findings of the study overall: Patch test score tracked positively with PT1 expanded TCR counts.

TCRdb called the RACE reads again in MiXCR, with one record for every CDR3 protein. Here the sample spans roughly 110,000 distinct CDR3 sequences, 9.5% to 15% being singletons. The rearrangement uses TRBV5-4 and TRBJ2-7, with D maybe TRBD2 (5 bases). The sequenced sample was whole blood, obtained in connection with sensitization to the hapten diphenylcyclopropenone (DPC). This receptor was obtained from a woman aged 50 to 65 with alopecia areata. Some clones in this sample may be carry-over from other donors' samples. CDR3 in amino acids: CASSRDREQYF. In nucleotides, the CDR3 is TGTGCCAGCAGCCGGGATCGCGAGCAGTACTTC.